The 11 T cell receptor beta chains given below trace back to one sample, sequenced in a study of blood T cell repertoires in COVID-19. Profiled with immunoSEQ multiplex PCR; TCRdb holds only in-frame clones, not every one. The table includes tens of thousands of clones, 74% detected once. The material sequenced was peripheral blood. These receptors were collected from a man aged 65 to 79 with COVID-19, enrolled during active disease.

The chain carries TRBV11-2 and TRBJ2-2, with D tentatively TRBD2 (5 bases). Per germline, CDR1 SGHAT and CDR2 FQNNGV. CDR3 length: 15 residues. Deletions cut 3 bases from V and 6 bases from J, with 14 bases between. The CDR3 bases are TGTGCCAGCAGCTTTGACCGGGGTTTTCCCGGGGAGCTGTTTTTT. Protein product: CASSFDRGFPGELFF.

This chain uses TRBV29-1 with TRBJ2-7; 14 bases line up with TRBD2. V lost 6 bases, J lost 0 bases, and 4 bases stayed unmatched. From germline, CDR1 is SQVTM and CDR2 ANQGSEA. This CDR3 spans 15 amino acids. The CDR3 loop is CSVAGTSGSSYEQYF. In nucleotides, the CDR3 is TGCAGCGTCGCCGGGACTAGCGGGAGCTCCTACGAGCAGTACTTC.

V and J are TRBV7-2 and TRBJ1-6, with 7 bases aligning to TRBD1. Germline V gene lookup returns CDR1 SGHTA and CDR2 FQGNSA. The CDR3 has 14 residues. The V gene end was trimmed by 0 bases and the J gene end by 14 bases; junction bases not matched to a gene: 7. The CDR3 here is CASSLATGAATLHF. For the CDR3, the DNA is TGTGCCAGCAGCTTAGCTACAGGGGCCGCAACCCTCCACTTT.

The chain is built from TRBV11-2 and TRBJ2-1; 8 bases line up with TRBD2. V was clipped by 6 bases and J by 2 bases; unmatched bases: 18. Germline V lookup: CDR1 SGHAT, CDR2 FQNNGV. The CDR3 loop spans 19 amino acids. CDR3 in DNA: TGTGCCAGCAGTTCTAAGCGAGGGGTAGCGGGATACCCCTACAATGAGCAGTTCTTC. This encodes CASSSKRGVAGYPYNEQFF. Drawing the rest from reference TRBV11-2 and TRBJ2-1, the complete variable domain is EAGVAQSPRYKIIEKRQSVAFWCNPISGHATLYWYQQILGQGPKLLIQFQNNGVVDDSQLPKDRFSAERLKGVDSTLKIQPAKLEDSAVYLCASSSKRGVAGYPYNEQFFGPGTRLTVL.

This chain uses TRBV4-1 with TRBJ1-2, with D perhaps TRBD1 (6 bases). The V gene's germline CDR1 is MGHRA and CDR2 YSYEKL. Deletions cut 0 bases from V and 6 bases from J, with 11 bases between. CDR3 length equals 14 residues. CDR3 loop: CASSQDPQGNGYTF. The DNA of the CDR3 is TGCGCCAGCAGCCAAGATCCTCAGGGGAATGGCTACACCTTC.

This sequence joins TRBV11-2 and TRBJ1-1, with D perhaps TRBD1 (5 bases). The CDR3 is 13 amino acids. CDR1 SGHAT and CDR2 FQNNGV come from the germline V gene. V was cut by 6 bases and J by 0 bases, with 8 bases left in between. The CDR3 region is CASRTTVNTEAFF. Written as DNA, the CDR3 is TGTGCCAGCAGGACGACAGTGAACACTGAAGCTTTCTTT.

In this sample, this clone turned up once. This rearrangement joins TRBV5-4 to TRBJ2-1, with 7 bases aligning to TRBD2. Germline V CDR1 and CDR2: SGHNT, YYREEE (reference sequence). J gave up 10 bases and V 3 bases, and 4 bases lay outside the gene matches. This CDR3 is 12 amino acids long. CDR3 amino acids: CASSWQREEQFF. CDR3 in DNA: TGTGCCAGCAGCTGGCAGCGGGAAGAGCAGTTCTTC. The full variable domain, completed using reference TRBV5-4 and TRBJ2-1, is ETGVTQSPTHLIKTRGQQVTLRCSSQSGHNTVSWYQQALGQGPQFIFQYYREEENGRGNFPPRFSGLQFPNYSSELNVNALELDDSALYLCASSWQREEQFFGPGTRLTVL.

V and J are TRBV7-2 and TRBJ2-7; the match to TRBD2 covers 9 bases. CDR3 length equals 16 residues. CDR1 and CDR2 (germline): SGHTA, FQGNSA. With V trimmed by 5 bases and J by 2 bases, 10 bases remained unmatched. CDR3 amino acids: CASSPVGTSFTYEQYF. The CDR3, as DNA: TGTGCCAGCAGCCCAGTGGGGACTAGCTTCACCTACGAGCAGTACTTC.

This clone came up a few times. The chain uses TRBV28 and TRBJ2-1, with TRBD2 matching over 7 bases. The CDR3 covers 17 residues. CDR1 is MDHEN and CDR2 is SYDVKM in the germline V gene. Unmatched junction bases numbered 12, after V lost 5 bases and J lost 2 bases. CDR3: CASSPLAGGRAYNEQFF. The CDR3, as DNA: TGTGCCAGCAGTCCATTAGCAGGAGGGAGGGCCTACAATGAGCAGTTCTTC.

The chain employs TRBV2 and TRBJ1-5, with a possible D match to TRBD1 (6 bases). The V end was cut by 5 bases, the J end by 8 bases, with 13 bases between. The germline gives CDR1 SNHLY, CDR2 FYNNEI. There are 13 residues in the CDR3. CDR3 DNA sequence: TGTGCCAGCAGTTGGGACACCCGAGAGCCCCAGCATTTT. Amino acid sequence: CASSWDTREPQHF. The full variable domain, with the rest looked up from reference TRBV2 and TRBJ1-5, is EPEVTQTPSHQVTQMGQEVILRCVPISNHLYFYWYRQILGQKVEFLVSFYNNEISEKSEIFDDQFSVERPDGSNFTLKIRSTKLEDSAMYFCASSWDTREPQHFGDGTRLSIL.

The chain combines TRBV4-3 with TRBJ2-1; TRBD1 matches 12 bases. Germline trimming cut 3 bases from V and 8 bases from J; bases unmatched to any gene: 5. This CDR3 comprises 15 residues. Germline-derived CDR1 and CDR2 are LGHNA and YSLEER. In DNA form, the CDR3 reads TGCGCCAGCAGCCACCTGGGACAGGGGGCCTATGAGCAGTTCTTC. This translates into CASSHLGQGAYEQFF.